This passage covers 16 T cell receptor beta chains from one sample sequenced in a study of Graves' ophthalmopathy and Graves' hyperthyroidism. RNA transcripts were the source from which TCR beta CDR3 regions were amplified. Following a first-round RT-PCR that used HTBI primers, a second-round multiplex PCR was carried out. From the multiplex PCR reads, TCRdb called clonotypes with MiXCR, one entry per CDR3 protein. The table shows about 210,000 distinct CDR3 sequences, with 29% occurring only once. Specimen: peripheral blood. Receptors were obtained from a man aged 50 to 59 with Graves' ophthalmopathy.

This clonotype was observed at least ten times. J is TRBJ2-7 and V is TRBV7-2, with D unclear. V was clipped by 1 base and J by 2 bases, with 9 bases between them. The V gene's germline CDR1 is SGHTA and CDR2 FQGNSA. The CDR3 is made up of 14 amino acids. The CDR3 DNA follows: TGTGCCAGCAGCTTAGATCCGGTAACCTACGAGCAGTACTTC. It translates to CASSLDPVTYEQYF.

A word on this clonotype: It may be a read error: a sequence one base away is much more abundant. V gene TRBV19 combines with J gene TRBJ2-2; D call uncertain. Looked up from germline, CDR1 is LNHDA and CDR2 is SQIVND (reference sequence). The CDR3 spans 12 residues. In DNA form, the CDR3 reads TGTGTCAGTAGGTCAGGAAGCGGGGAGCTGTTTTTT. Amino acids: CVSRSGSGELFF. The full variable domain, in which reference TRBV19 and TRBJ2-2 provide the parts outside the CDR3, is DGGITQSPKYLFRKEGQNVTLSCEQNLNHDAMYWYRQDPGQGLRLIYYSQIVNDFQKGDIAEGYSVSREKKESFPLTVTSAQKNPTAFYLCVSRSGSGELFFGEGSRLTVL.

This clonotype was seen ten or more times. V and J are TRBV11-3 and TRBJ2-6; tentative D call: TRBD2 (5 bases). The V gene lost 4 bases and the J gene lost 4 bases, with 11 bases spanning the gap. Looked up from germline, CDR1 is SGHNT and CDR2 is YENEEA. The CDR3 sequence is 15 residues long. The DNA for the CDR3 is TGTGCCAGCAGCTCGAGGGTTGCGGGGGCCAACGTCCTGACTTTC. Translation gives CASSSRVAGANVLTF.

In this sample, this clonotype turned up many times. V and J are TRBV6-1 and TRBJ1-1; D may be TRBD1 (6 bases). The germline CDR1 and CDR2 sequences are MNHNS and SASEGT. Trimming removed 6 bases from V and 6 bases from J, with 17 bases in between. This CDR3 contains 14 residues. The CDR3, as DNA: TGTGCCAGCAGGGGGGGGCAGGGCAGTTCTGAAGCTTTCTTT. Its translation: CASRGGQGSSEAFF.

This clonotype was counted at least ten times. This chain connects TRBV6-5 to TRBJ1-2; 7 bases line up with TRBD1. Germline V gene data show CDR1 as MNHEY and CDR2 as SVGAGI. V dropped 2 bases and J dropped 5; count of bases not matched to a gene: 8. CDR3 length equals 15 residues. CDR3 nucleotide sequence: TGTGCCAGCAGTTACCCGGGACAGCCTACGTATGGCTACACCTTC. Protein sequence: CASSYPGQPTYGYTF.

The chain employs TRBV12-3 or TRBV12-4 and TRBJ2-7; no reliable D call. The ends were cut back, 5 bases at V and 0 bases at J, with 8 bases in the middle. This CDR3 is 13 amino acids long. The CDR3 nucleotides are TGTGCCAGCAGTCAAGCCAGCTCCTACGAGCAGTACTTC. Translating gives CASSQASSYEQYF.

This clonotype was seen at least ten times. The chain has TRBV15 and TRBJ2-5, with 8 nucleotides matching TRBD1. The CDR3 spans 19 residues. Germline trimming cut 0 bases from V and 5 bases from J; bases unmatched to any gene: 17. The germline V gene has CDR1 LNHNV and CDR2 YYDKDF (reference sequence). The chain's CDR3 is CATSRDRNRDRGLRETQYF. The CDR3 DNA reads TGTGCCACCAGCAGAGATAGGAACAGAGACAGGGGCCTAAGGGAGACCCAGTACTTC.

V usage is TRBV7-8 and J usage is TRBJ1-2; D possibly corresponds to TRBD1 (5 bases). The CDR3 consists of 13 residues. Per the germline V gene, CDR1 is SGHVS and CDR2 is FQNEAQ. V shed 7 bases and J shed 3 bases, with 12 bases lying between them. The CDR3 bases are TGTGCCAGCACCTCCGGGACCTACTATGGCTACACCTTC. Encoded protein: CASTSGTYYGYTF. Supplemented by reference TRBV7-8 and TRBJ1-2, the full variable domain reads GAGVSQSPRYKVAKRGQDVALRCDPISGHVSLFWYQQALGQGPEFLTYFQNEAQLDKSGLPSDRFFAERPEGSVSTLKIQRTQQEDSAVYLCASTSGTYYGYTFGSGTRLTVV.

The chain employs TRBV6-1 and TRBJ2-7, with a possible D match to TRBD2 (5 bases). CDR1 and CDR2 (germline): MNHNS, SASEGT. This CDR3 has 15 residues. V shed 6 bases and J shed 6 bases, with 21 bases lying between them. The CDR3 spells CASRRTGVPNSEQYF. CDR3 DNA: TGTGCCAGCAGGCGCACCGGGGTCCCCAATTCCGAGCAGTACTTC.

This chain joins TRBV6-1 and TRBJ1-5; TRBD1 aligns across 7 bases. This CDR3 has 16 residues. Germline CDR1 and CDR2: MNHNS and SASEGT. Trimming cost V 5 bases and J 0 bases; bases outside gene matches: 7. CDR3 amino acids: CASSNWDSSSNQPQHF. DNA of the CDR3: TGTGCCAGCAGTAATTGGGACAGTTCTAGCAATCAGCCCCAGCATTTT.

There are many counts of this clonotype. The rearrangement uses TRBV6-2 or TRBV6-3 and TRBJ2-3, with D hard to call. Trimming cost V 2 bases and J 4 bases, with 7 bases left between them. CDR3 length: 13 residues. Germline V gives CDR1 MNHEY, CDR2 SVGEGT. The CDR3 DNA is TGTGCCAGCAGTTACACCTCGGCAGATACGCAGTATTTT. Translating gives CASSYTSADTQYF.

For the CDR3, the DNA is TGTGCCAGCAGCTTAGCGCGTGGAACCAATCAGCCCCAGCATTTT. Translating it yields CASSLARGTNQPQHF. The chain combines TRBV7-2 with TRBJ1-5; the D is unclear. Germline loops: CDR1 SGHTA, CDR2 FQGNSA. The CDR3 sequence is 15 residues long. V lost 0 bases to trimming and J lost 3 bases, with 9 bases between them.

This clonotype showed up many times. V and J are TRBV6-2 or TRBV6-3 and TRBJ2-7; D ambiguous. Trimming removed 9 bases at V and 2 bases at J, with 11 bases between. Germline V gives CDR1 MNHEY, CDR2 SVGEGT. This CDR3 spans 12 amino acids. The CDR3 is CASHTETYEQYF. CDR3 coding DNA: TGTGCCAGTCACACAGAGACCTACGAGCAGTACTTC.

The genes are TRBV28 and TRBJ2-7, with 7 positions matching TRBD2. The CDR3 covers 15 residues. After removal of 0 bases from V and 3 bases from J, the junction contained 5 bases not matched to a gene. Germline CDR1 reads MDHEN; CDR2 reads SYDVKM. For the CDR3, the DNA is TGTGCCAGCAGTTTATGGTTGGGGGAGGGCTACGAGCAGTACTTC. Protein: CASSLWLGEGYEQYF.

This clonotype showed up many times. This chain uses TRBV7-2 with TRBJ1-5; possibly TRBD1 for D (5 bases). The length of the CDR3 is 14 residues. With 5 bases removed from V and 4 bases from J, the gap between germline ends came to 12 bases. The germline V gene encodes CDR1 SGHTA and CDR2 FQGNSA. The CDR3 reads CASSQGAGNQPQHF. Here the CDR3 DNA reads TGTGCCAGCAGCCAAGGGGCAGGAAATCAGCCCCAGCATTTT.

This clonotype was recorded many times. The chain has TRBV4-2 and TRBJ2-5, with 8 bases lining up with TRBD2. In germline, CDR1 is LGHNA, CDR2 YNFKEQ. CDR3 length: 15 amino acids. The V segment lost 0 bases and the J segment 5 bases; nucleotides outside the gene matches: 5. This CDR3 reads CASSQDSGAQETQYF. The CDR3 coding sequence is TGTGCCAGCAGCCAAGATAGCGGGGCGCAGGAGACCCAGTACTTC.